Each of the 17 T cell receptor beta chains below was sequenced from the same sample in a study of cytomegalovirus exposure and HLA in healthy donors (dated by TCRdb to the late 2010s). Receptors were amplified or captured by the immunoSEQ multiplex PCR assay. TCRdb retrieved this table from immuneACCESS and kept in-frame rearrangements only. Not all clones are present; in checked studies, unresolved V genes account for under half, and no reason is known for the remainder. This sample has 220,000 or so clones in its table, and 65% to 85% of those were observed once. The ten largest account for 11% to 15% of the sample. The material sequenced was PBMCs. The receptors were sampled from a woman younger than 45 in good health and CMV-seropositive.

This rearrangement joins TRBV4-1 to TRBJ1-5; D possibly corresponds to TRBD1 (6 bases). V gave up 0 bases and J gave up 3 bases, with 9 bases separating them. The CDR3 runs to 15 residues. CDR1 is MGHRA and CDR2 is YSYEKL in the germline V gene. CDR3 residues: CASSQEGADNQPQHF. The CDR3 DNA reads TGCGCCAGCAGCCAAGAGGGGGCAGACAATCAGCCCCAGCATTTT.

This chain connects TRBV2 to TRBJ1-2, with 10 bases fitting TRBD1. This CDR3 is built from 15 residues. Looked up from germline, CDR1 is SNHLY and CDR2 is FYNNEI. With 5 bases clipped from V and 14 bases from J, the junction kept 17 bases outside the gene matches. The CDR3 sequence is CASSIQVPGQGLVTF. In nucleotides, the CDR3 is TGTGCCAGCAGTATTCAAGTCCCGGGACAGGGGTTGGTGACCTTC.

The chain combines TRBV7-2 with TRBJ2-1; tentatively, D is TRBD1 (6 bases). CDR3 length equals 15 residues. V was clipped by 0 bases and J by 7 bases, with 13 bases between them. Looked up from germline, CDR1 is SGHTA and CDR2 is FQGNSA. As DNA, the CDR3 is TGTGCCAGCAGCTTAGCGTGGTCAGGGGAGAATGAGCAGTTCTTC. As protein: CASSLAWSGENEQFF.

The chain links TRBV7-9 to TRBJ2-7; 13 nucleotides agree with TRBD2. Germline CDR1 is SEHNR and CDR2 is FQNEAQ (reference sequence). V lost 5 bases to trimming and J lost 7 bases; unmatched junction nucleotides: 8. This CDR3 has 15 amino acids. DNA for the CDR3: TGTGCCAGCAGCCCTGGACTAGCGGGAGTGAGAGAGCAGTACTTC. This sequence encodes CASSPGLAGVREQYF.

This chain uses TRBV27 with TRBJ1-1, with D tentatively TRBD1 (5 bases). The CDR3 contains 13 residues. The germline gives CDR1 MNHEY, CDR2 SMNVEV (reference sequence). Trimming removed 8 bases from V and 1 base from J, with 11 bases in between. CDR3 sequence reads: CASGTGGNTEAFF. CDR3 in DNA: TGTGCCAGCGGGACGGGGGGGAACACTGAAGCTTTCTTT.

The chain couples TRBV19 to TRBJ2-3; TRBD2 matches at 10 bases. The junction had 7 bases not matched to a gene; V was cut back by 2 bases and J by 2 bases. The CDR3 extends over 17 amino acids. The germline V gene encodes CDR1 LNHDA and CDR2 SQIVND (reference sequence). Written as DNA, the CDR3 is TGTGCCAGTAGTATACGTGGACTAGCGGACATCACAGATACGCAGTATTTT. As protein: CASSIRGLADITDTQYF.

The chain links TRBV29-1 to TRBJ2-7, with 13 bases identical to TRBD2. The germline gives CDR1 SQVTM, CDR2 ANQGSEA. Unmatched junction bases numbered 4, after V lost 6 bases and J lost 5 bases. The CDR3 is made up of 13 amino acids. The CDR3 DNA follows: TGCAGCGTAAGGACTAGCGGGAGCGACGAGCAGTACTTC. Amino acids: CSVRTSGSDEQYF.

The chain links TRBV25-1 to TRBJ2-5; D not certain. The CDR3 length is 16 residues. The germline V and J ends were trimmed by 1 base and 0 bases, with 12 bases remaining between them. Looked up from germline, CDR1 is MGHDK and CDR2 is SYGVNS. CDR3 DNA sequence: TGTGCCAGCAGTGAATTGGGGTTTGGAGACCAAGAGACCCAGTACTTC. Residues: CASSELGFGDQETQYF. The full variable domain, in which reference TRBV25-1 and TRBJ2-5 provide the parts outside the CDR3, is EADIYQTPRYLVIGTGKKITLECSQTMGHDKMYWYQQDPGMELHLIHYSYGVNSTEKGDLSSESTVSRIRTEHFPLTLESARPSHTSQYLCASSELGFGDQETQYFGPGTRLLVL.

This chain links TRBV5-1 with TRBJ2-2; D perhaps matches TRBD2 (5 bases). The CDR3 sequence is 12 residues long. Trimming pared 5 bases from V and 4 bases from J, leaving 6 bases between. Germline V gene lookup returns CDR1 SGHRS and CDR2 YFSETQ. For the CDR3, the DNA is TGCGCCAGCAGAGGGAGCACCGGGGAGCTGTTTTTT. Protein product: CASRGSTGELFF.

J is TRBJ2-7 and V is TRBV4-2, with 10 bases fitting TRBD2. The CDR3 contains 15 residues. Trimming cost V 0 bases and J 2 bases; bases outside gene matches: 1. Germline CDR1 is LGHNA and CDR2 is YNFKEQ. This CDR3 reads CASSQDLAGAYEQYF. The CDR3 nucleotides read TGTGCCAGCAGCCAAGATCTAGCGGGAGCCTACGAGCAGTACTTC.

V and J are TRBV7-2 and TRBJ2-6; D remains ambiguous. Germline assignment: CDR1 SGHTA and CDR2 FQGNSA. The V end lost 2 bases, the J end lost 1 base, and 6 bases lay between the germline ends. The CDR3 has 15 residues. The CDR3 bases are TGTGCCAGCAGCTTAAGGAGATCTGGGGCCAACGTCCTGACTTTC. Translation: CASSLRRSGANVLTF.

This clone turned up a few times. The chain is built from TRBV11-3 and TRBJ2-7; 7 bases match TRBD2. This CDR3 is built from 17 residues. J gave up 7 bases and V 1 base, and 16 bases lay outside the gene matches. Germline loops: CDR1 SGHNT, CDR2 YENEEA. The CDR3 DNA follows: TGTGCCAGCAGCTTAGGTCGGAGCGGGAACCCGGTATCTGAGCAGTACTTC. Translating it yields CASSLGRSGNPVSEQYF.

This sequence joins TRBV7-3 and TRBJ2-1, with 8 bases aligning to TRBD1. The CDR3 runs 15 residues. Trimming at V came to 2 bases and at J to 4 bases, leaving 4 bases not matched to a gene. CDR1 SGHTA and CDR2 FQGTGA come from the germline V gene. The CDR3 nucleotides are TGTGCCAGCAGCTTAGTCCAGGGGGCTTACAATGAGCAGTTCTTC. It translates to CASSLVQGAYNEQFF.

This clone was observed a single time. The chain employs TRBV4-1 and TRBJ1-2, with 9 bases matching TRBD1. Germline V gene lookup returns CDR1 MGHRA and CDR2 YSYEKL. The CDR3 is 18 amino acids. The V and J ends lost 3 bases and 7 bases, in that order; junction bases with no gene match: 18. CDR3 sequence reads: CASSHPELDRGATRGYTF. The CDR3 DNA sequence: TGCGCCAGCAGCCACCCTGAATTGGACAGGGGCGCGACGCGTGGCTACACCTTC.

To note about this clone: One junction end does not reproduce the germline sequence, and a read error may be involved. The genes are TRBV6-7 and TRBJ2-1; D remains ambiguous. TRBV6-7 carries the ORF label, with uncertain function. This CDR3 contains 9 residues. The CDR3 DNA follows: TGTGCCAGCGTCCACGTATCCCTCTTC. Translation: CASVHVSLF.

The gene calls are TRBV7-2 and TRBJ2-3, with D possibly matching TRBD2 (6 bases). The V end was cut by 3 bases, the J end by 2 bases, with 15 bases between. CDR3 size: 16 residues. Germline CDR1 and CDR2: SGHTA and FQGNSA. CDR3 in DNA: TGTGCCAGCAGCTTTAGCGGAGCCGGTAACACAGATACGCAGTATTTT. Amino acid sequence: CASSFSGAGNTDTQYF.

The chain carries TRBV9 and TRBJ2-1; 8 positions agree with TRBD2. This CDR3 has 16 residues. CDR1 is SGDLS and CDR2 is YYNGEE in the germline V gene. The V and J ends lost 4 bases and 6 bases, in that order; junction bases with no gene match: 12. Here the CDR3 DNA reads TGTGCCAGCAGCCTAGGAGTGGCGGGAGGTCGCAATGAGCAGTTCTTC. Translating it yields CASSLGVAGGRNEQFF.